These 18 T cell receptor beta chains share one sample of origin, sequenced in a study of early T cells in non-severe SARS-CoV-2 infection. MiXCR was run by TCRdb on the 5' RACE reads, yielding one entry per CDR3 protein. The sample consists of over 50,000 distinct CDR3 sequences, more than 12% of them appearing once. Material: whole blood, obtained at baseline. The receptors stem from an adult who was a healthcare worker with PCR-confirmed SARS-CoV-2 infection or an uninfected control (not recorded which).

This clonotype was seen a handful of times. The chain recombines TRBV5-4 with TRBJ2-5; the D gene is possibly TRBD1 (6 bases). The V gene's germline CDR1 is SGHNT and CDR2 YYREEE (reference sequence). Between the trimmed V and J ends, which lost 0 bases and 2 bases, there was a span of 14 bases. CDR3 size: 16 residues. CDR3 amino acids: CASSLGGPTGQETQYF. In DNA, the CDR3 is TGTGCCAGCAGCTTGGGGGGCCCCACAGGGCAAGAGACCCAGTACTTC. The whole variable domain, filled in from reference TRBV5-4 and TRBJ2-5, reads ETGVTQSPTHLIKTRGQQVTLRCSSQSGHNTVSWYQQALGQGPQFIFQYYREEENGRGNFPPRFSGLQFPNYSSELNVNALELDDSALYLCASSLGGPTGQETQYFGPGTRLLVL.

The rearrangement links TRBV11-2 to TRBJ2-5; no clear D. CDR1 SGHAT and CDR2 FQNNGV come from the germline V gene. This CDR3 has 13 residues. The germline V and J ends were trimmed by 0 bases and 4 bases, with 6 bases remaining between them. The CDR3: CASSLDPVETQYF. DNA for the CDR3: TGTGCCAGCAGCTTAGATCCCGTAGAGACCCAGTACTTC.

This clonotype was counted between two and nine times. V usage is TRBV3-1 and J usage is TRBJ2-7, with 8 nucleotides matching TRBD1. Per germline, CDR1 LGHDT and CDR2 YNNKEL (reference sequence). After removal of 5 bases from V and 7 bases from J, the junction contained 13 bases not matched to a gene. The CDR3 totals 15 residues. The chain's CDR3 is CASSARQGPSGEQYF. CDR3 sequence (DNA): TGTGCCAGCAGCGCCCGACAGGGGCCTTCGGGTGAGCAGTACTTC.

This clonotype was seen ten or more times. The chain uses TRBV11-1 and TRBJ2-2, with TRBD2 matching 10 bases. In germline, CDR1 is SGHAT, CDR2 FQDESV (reference sequence). There are 16 residues in the CDR3. V gave up 5 bases and J gave up 5 bases; unmatched junction bases: 8. CDR3 in amino acids: CASSRTSGNFTGELFF. The CDR3 nucleotides are TGTGCCAGCAGCCGTACTAGCGGGAATTTTACCGGGGAGCTGTTTTTT.

There are a few counts of this clonotype. The rearrangement links TRBV20-1 to TRBJ1-5, with D possibly matching TRBD1 (5 bases). Trimming took off 6 bases at V and 4 bases at J, with 19 bases between the two ends. From germline, CDR1 is DFQATT and CDR2 SNEGSKA (reference sequence). The CDR3 covers 15 residues. The CDR3 bases are TGCAGTGCCTCAACAGCCGGGACGGGGAATCAGCCCCAGCATTTT. Translating it yields CSASTAGTGNQPQHF.

This clonotype was counted only a few times. The chain joins TRBV18 to TRBJ1-3, with D unclear. V was shortened by 2 bases and J by 0 bases, with 8 bases between the two germline ends. This CDR3 comprises 15 residues. Germline V gives CDR1 KGHSH, CDR2 LQKENI. The CDR3 nucleotides are TGTGCCAGCTCACCAGAGGGTCCCTCTGGAAACACCATATATTTT. It specifies CASSPEGPSGNTIYF.

This clonotype has only a few counts. A read error may produce the germline difference seen at one junction end. The chain has TRBV10-2 and TRBJ2-6; D remains ambiguous. CDR1 and CDR2 from the germline V gene are WSHSY and SAAADI. There are 13 residues in the CDR3. As DNA, the CDR3 is TGCGCCAGCAGTGAGGCTGGCGCCAACGTCCTGACTTTC. The encoded protein is CASSEAGANVLTF.

This clonotype has ten or more counts. This chain joins TRBV28 and TRBJ1-1; D unclear. The length of the CDR3 is 15 residues. V dropped 3 bases and J dropped 0 bases, with 11 bases sitting between them. The germline V gene has CDR1 MDHEN and CDR2 SYDVKM. Here the CDR3 DNA reads TGTGCCAGCAGTTTCGGGCAGGTGATGAACACTGAAGCTTTCTTT. Its translation: CASSFGQVMNTEAFF.

The chain's CDR3 is CATSEQTRYNEQFF. The DNA for the CDR3 is TGTGCCACCAGTGAGCAGACTAGATACAATGAGCAGTTCTTC. This chain connects TRBV24-1 to TRBJ2-1, with a weak D call TRBD2 (6 bases). V dropped 4 bases and J dropped 4 bases, with 10 bases sitting between them. CDR1 and CDR2 from the germline V gene are KGHDR and SFDVKD. The CDR3 runs 14 residues.

J is TRBJ2-1 and V is TRBV7-9; D may be TRBD2 (5 bases). The germline CDR1 and CDR2 sequences are SEHNR and FQNEAQ (reference sequence). V gave up 7 bases and J gave up 4 bases, with 14 bases separating them. The CDR3 runs to 14 residues. CDR3 loop: CASTLGKRYNEQFF. CDR3 coding DNA: TGTGCCAGCACCCTCGGGAAGCGATACAATGAGCAGTTCTTC.

The V gene is TRBV20-1, the J gene TRBJ1-3, with 8 positions matching TRBD1. The germline V gene has CDR1 DFQATT and CDR2 SNEGSKA (reference sequence). The CDR3 contains 15 residues. With 5 bases clipped from V and 0 bases from J, the junction kept 6 bases outside the gene matches. The CDR3 here is CSAGPGTGSGNTIYF. CDR3 DNA: TGCAGTGCTGGTCCCGGGACAGGCTCTGGAAACACCATATATTTT.

This clonotype appeared a few times. The chain employs TRBV15 and TRBJ2-7, with a tentative D call TRBD2 (6 bases). V was trimmed by 1 base and J by 1 base, leaving 11 bases between them. The germline gives CDR1 LNHNV, CDR2 YYDKDF (reference sequence). This CDR3 has 15 residues. The CDR3 loop reads CATSRGAGSSYEQYF. The DNA for the CDR3 is TGTGCCACCAGCAGAGGCGCGGGGAGTTCCTACGAGCAGTACTTC. Filled out from reference TRBV15 and TRBJ2-7, the complete variable domain reads DAMVIQNPRYQVTQFGKPVTLSCSQTLNHNVMYWYQQKSSQAPKLLFHYYDKDFNNEADTPDNFQSRRPNTSFCFLDIRSPGLGDTAMYLCATSRGAGSSYEQYFGPGTRLTVT.

This chain joins TRBV30 and TRBJ1-2, with D unclear. The V end was cut by 4 bases, the J end by 6 bases, with 12 bases between. The germline V gene has CDR1 GTSNPN and CDR2 SVGIG (reference sequence). There are 12 residues in the CDR3. In DNA, the CDR3 is TGTGCCTGGACCAAGATCTCTAATGGCTACACCTTC. Translating gives CAWTKISNGYTF.

Only a few counts were recorded for this clonotype. The chain carries TRBV11-2 and TRBJ2-1; D uncertain. V dropped 1 base and J dropped 1 base, with 14 bases sitting between them. This CDR3 comprises 17 residues. Per germline, CDR1 SGHAT and CDR2 FQNNGV. CDR3 sequence: CASSLVIRARSYNEQFF. CDR3 coding DNA: TGTGCCAGCAGCTTAGTAATTAGGGCAAGGTCCTACAATGAGCAGTTCTTC.

The V and J genes are TRBV2 and TRBJ1-1; D is perhaps TRBD1 (5 bases). Per the germline V gene, CDR1 is SNHLY and CDR2 is FYNNEI. This CDR3 has 16 residues. Trimming pared 2 bases from V and 3 bases from J, leaving 16 bases between. CDR3 bases: TGTGCCAGCAGTGAATTAACGGGGGGTTCTTACACTGAAGCTTTCTTT. This encodes CASSELTGGSYTEAFF. The full variable domain, with the rest looked up from reference TRBV2 and TRBJ1-1, is EPEVTQTPSHQVTQMGQEVILRCVPISNHLYFYWYRQILGQKVEFLVSFYNNEISEKSEIFDDQFSVERPDGSNFTLKIRSTKLEDSAMYFCASSELTGGSYTEAFFGQGTRLTVV.

This clonotype was counted between two and nine times. The CDR3 DNA is TGCAGTGCCCAACCGGGACAACTAGCCAAAAACATTCAGTACTTC. This codes for CSAQPGQLAKNIQYF. This chain uses TRBV20-1 with TRBJ2-4, with D possibly TRBD1 on 6 matching bases. Germline CDR1 is DFQATT and CDR2 is SNEGSKA (reference sequence). This CDR3 region has 15 residues. V was clipped by 6 bases and J by 0 bases, with 15 bases between them.

The rearrangement uses TRBV3-1 and TRBJ1-4; 10 bases are a match to TRBD1. The trim removed 4 bases at V and 7 bases at J, leaving 6 bases unmatched. CDR3 size: 15 residues. Germline V gene sequence: CDR1 LGHDT, CDR2 YNNKEL (reference sequence). The CDR3 sequence: CASSPRTGGGEKLFF. CDR3 DNA sequence: TGTGCCAGCAGCCCCCGGACAGGGGGAGGTGAAAAACTGTTTTTT.

This clonotype came up a few times. J is TRBJ1-1 and V is TRBV14; no reliable D call. Germline loops: CDR1 SGHDN, CDR2 FVKESK. There are 13 residues in the CDR3. Between the trimmed V and J ends, which lost 3 bases and 4 bases, there was a span of 9 bases. CDR3 sequence (DNA): TGTGCCAGCAGCCAGAGTCGCAGCACTGAAGCTTTCTTT. It specifies CASSQSRSTEAFF.